A single sample gave rise to the 10 T cell receptor beta chains below, sequenced in a study of T cells in Graves' hyperthyroidism and ophthalmopathy (dated by TCRdb to 2018 to 2020). Library generation was performed with multiplex PCR. TCRdb records Illumina HiSeq 2000 as the sequencer. The TCR beta CDR3 regions were amplified from the RNA transcripts. The TCR CDR3 was subjected to a first round of RT-PCR using the HTBI primer set and the Qiagen OneStep RT-PCR kit. In-frame beta chains were kept once TCRdb had trimmed the public reads at Q25 with fastp and called clones with MiXCR. Every distinct CDR3 protein forms one entry, paired with its most common genes and DNA. Recorded for this sample are some 200,000 distinct CDR3 sequences; 17% of them occurred a single time. 53% of the sample lies in the top ten. The sequencing input was blood. The receptors shown here come from a woman aged 45 to 65 with Graves' hyperthyroidism.

This rearrangement joins TRBV9 to TRBJ1-1; 10 positions match TRBD1. V was pared by 0 bases and J by 7 bases, with 3 bases of the junction left unmatched. This CDR3 is 14 amino acids long. Germline-derived CDR1 and CDR2 are SGDLS and YYNGEE. The CDR3 protein is CASSVGQGAIEAFF. In DNA, the CDR3 is TGTGCCAGCAGCGTAGGACAGGGGGCGATTGAAGCTTTCTTT.

This clonotype has at least ten counts. V gene TRBV7-9 combines with J gene TRBJ1-2; D call uncertain. Germline V gives CDR1 SEHNR, CDR2 FQNEAQ (reference sequence). Trimming removed 5 bases from V and 3 bases from J, with 13 bases in between. The CDR3 is 14 amino acids. Here the CDR3 reads CASSKESPDYGYTF. The CDR3 DNA reads TGTGCCAGCAGCAAGGAATCCCCCGACTATGGCTACACCTTC.

This clonotype was recorded at least ten times. This rearrangement joins TRBV29-1 to TRBJ2-7, with D perhaps matching TRBD1 (5 bases). The length of the CDR3 is 12 residues. Per germline, CDR1 SQVTM and CDR2 ANQGSEA. Trimming took 3 bases from V and 6 from J, leaving 12 bases between them. The CDR3 region has the DNA TGCAGCGTTGACGGCGGACAACGCGAGCAGTACTTC. Translated: CSVDGGQREQYF.

There are many counts of this clonotype. The chain links TRBV10-3 to TRBJ1-1; D not resolved. The CDR3 totals 12 residues. Trimming stripped 2 bases from V and 6 bases from J, with 7 bases between. Germline V gene sequence: CDR1 ENHRY, CDR2 SYGVKD. The CDR3 loop reads CAISEGSPEAFF. CDR3 coding DNA: TGTGCCATCAGTGAGGGCAGCCCTGAAGCTTTCTTT.

This clonotype was recorded many times. The chain recombines TRBV14 with TRBJ2-7; no firm D call. The CDR3 runs to 13 residues. CDR1 SGHDN and CDR2 FVKESK come from the germline V gene. Trimming shortened V by 4 bases and J by 2 bases, and 9 bases separated the two germline ends. CDR3 DNA: TGTGCCAGCAGCCTCTGGTCCACCTACGAGCAGTACTTC. Translating it yields CASSLWSTYEQYF.

The chain carries TRBV7-3 and TRBJ2-1, with 10 bases matching TRBD2. V shed 2 bases, J shed 4 bases, and the junction held 5 bases outside the gene matches. There are 16 residues in the CDR3. Germline V CDR1 and CDR2: SGHTA, FQGTGA. CDR3 protein: CASSLWLAGGYNEQFF. In DNA, the CDR3 is TGTGCCAGCAGCTTATGGTTAGCGGGAGGATACAATGAGCAGTTCTTC.

This clonotype was recorded at least ten times. The V gene is TRBV28, the J gene TRBJ2-1; TRBD1 might be the D (6 bases). Looked up from germline, CDR1 is MDHEN and CDR2 is SYDVKM. Trimming shortened V by 5 bases and J by 0 bases, and 14 bases separated the two germline ends. There are 16 residues in the CDR3. The CDR3 loop is CASSLVGGSSYNEQFF. CDR3 in DNA: TGTGCCAGCAGTCTCGTAGGGGGAAGCTCCTACAATGAGCAGTTCTTC.

This clonotype was picked up a small number of times. The rearrangement uses TRBV7-2 and TRBJ2-2; 7 bases line up with TRBD1. The length of the CDR3 is 12 residues. V trimming: 5 bases; J trimming: 7 bases; junction bases outside the gene matches: 1. Germline V CDR1 and CDR2: SGHTA, FQGNSA. The CDR3, as DNA: TGTGCCAGCAGCGGGGACAGCGGGGAGCTGTTTTTT. It is translated as CASSGDSGELFF.

In its sample, this clonotype was seen many times. DNA of the CDR3: TGCAGTGCTAGAGTGACAACAGTGTACGAGCAGTACTTC. Protein sequence: CSARVTTVYEQYF. The chain recombines TRBV20-1 with TRBJ2-7; no clear D gene. Germline V lookup: CDR1 DFQATT, CDR2 SNEGSKA (reference sequence). The CDR3 sequence is 13 residues long. V was trimmed by 1 base and J by 4 bases, leaving 11 bases between them.

This chain links TRBV18 with TRBJ1-1, with D unclear. CDR1 and CDR2 from the germline V gene are KGHSH and LQKENI. The ends were cut back, 4 bases at V and 2 bases at J, with 8 bases in the middle. The CDR3 consists of 13 residues. CDR3 amino acids: CASSLVSNTEAFF. The CDR3 region has the DNA TGTGCCAGCTCACTCGTTTCAAACACTGAAGCTTTCTTT.